The 8 T cell receptor beta chains given below trace back to one sample, sequenced in a study of OX40 agonist ivuxolimab in advanced cancers. Using immunoSEQ multiplex PCR, the repertoire was profiled, and TCRdb retains in-frame clones only, with some absent. This table has approximately 80,000 clones, almost 85% appearing once. The sample here was CD4+ or CD8+ T cells sorted from blood, taken in a trial of the OX40 agonist ivuxolimab. All receptors come from an adult with an advanced solid tumor such as melanoma, head and neck, liver or kidney cancer.

V usage is TRBV7-2 and J usage is TRBJ1-1, with unresolved D. CDR1 is SGHTA and CDR2 is FQGNSA in the germline V gene. V lost 0 bases and J 1 base, leaving 3 bases between the germline ends. The CDR3 runs to 13 residues. CDR3 in DNA: TGTGCCAGCAGCTTAGCCCAGAACACTGAAGCTTTCTTT. It is translated as CASSLAQNTEAFF.

The chain links TRBV2 to TRBJ2-5, with D unclear. Germline V gives CDR1 SNHLY, CDR2 FYNNEI. Trimming pared 3 bases from V and 3 bases from J, leaving 14 bases between. The CDR3 runs 15 residues. The CDR3 DNA reads as TGTGCCAGCAGTGAGGAGAATACTCGCAAAGAGACCCAGTACTTC. Translating gives CASSEENTRKETQYF.

Written as DNA, the CDR3 is TGTGCCAGCAGCGCAGGGCTACCTAATGAAAAACTGTTTTTT. It yields the protein CASSAGLPNEKLFF. This chain connects TRBV9 to TRBJ1-4; tentative D call: TRBD1 (5 bases). CDR1 and CDR2 from the germline V gene are SGDLS and YYNGEE. This CDR3 contains 14 residues. The ends were cut back, 3 bases at V and 3 bases at J, with 9 bases in the middle.

The chain has TRBV7-3 and TRBJ2-1, with 12 bases lining up with TRBD1. CDR1 and CDR2 (germline): SGHTA, FQGTGA. After removal of 5 bases from V and 9 bases from J, the junction contained 14 bases not matched to a gene. CDR3 length: 17 residues. The DNA of the CDR3 is TGTGCCAGCAGCCTCAACCCACCGGGACAGGGGGCTACTGAGCAGTTCTTC. This encodes CASSLNPPGQGATEQFF.

The chain links TRBV27 to TRBJ2-6; TRBD1 matches 8 bases. Germline V gene data show CDR1 as MNHEY and CDR2 as SMNVEV (reference sequence). The CDR3 runs to 15 residues. Trimming at V came to 6 bases and at J to 3 bases, leaving 4 bases not matched to a gene. The CDR3 sequence: CASRGRGLGANVLTF. DNA of the CDR3: TGTGCCAGCAGAGGCAGGGGGCTTGGGGCCAACGTCCTGACTTTC.

The chain carries TRBV10-3 and TRBJ1-2; D ambiguous. Germline CDR1 and CDR2: ENHRY and SYGVKD. CDR3 length equals 14 residues. V gave up 3 bases and J gave up 5 bases, with 13 bases separating them. For the CDR3, the DNA is TGTGCCATCAGTGATTTGGGTGGAGGATATGGCTACACCTTC. Its protein product is CAISDLGGGYGYTF.

The chain has TRBV29-1 and TRBJ2-3; perhaps TRBD1 as D (5 bases). V lost 0 bases to trimming and J lost 8 bases, with 18 bases between them. Per the germline V gene, CDR1 is SQVTM and CDR2 is ANQGSEA. CDR3 length equals 15 residues. DNA of the CDR3: TGCAGCGTTGAAGACCTTCCAGGGCGGTTTAGTACGCAGTATTTT. Translation gives CSVEDLPGRFSTQYF.

The V and J genes are TRBV9 and TRBJ2-1, with D tentatively TRBD1 or TRBD2 (6 bases each). CDR1 is SGDLS and CDR2 is YYNGEE in the germline V gene. The CDR3 is made up of 16 amino acids. V lost 7 bases to trimming and J lost 4 bases, with 21 bases between them. CDR3: CASSSMGGRSYNEQFF. Here the CDR3 DNA reads TGTGCCAGCTCCTCCATGGGGGGCCGTTCATACAATGAGCAGTTCTTC.